Shown below are 29 T cell receptor beta chains from a single sample sequenced in a study of CD8 T cells in Susac syndrome. Reverse transcription of 0.5 to 1 ug RNA used random hexamers. Via MiXCR, TCRdb re-called the immunoSEQ multiplex PCR reads, giving one row per CDR3 protein. The table includes approximately 300,000 distinct CDR3 sequences, around 91% detected once. The sequencing sample was made of CD8+ T cells from PBMCs. The receptors originated from a human donor with multiple sclerosis.

The chain recombines TRBV29-1 with TRBJ2-1; TRBD2 is a possible D gene (6 bases). Germline V gives CDR1 SQVTM, CDR2 ANQGSEA. This CDR3 is built from 14 residues. Trimming removed 6 bases at V and 7 bases at J, with 19 bases between. CDR3 sequence: CSVLGGAGGNEQFF. For the CDR3, the DNA is TGCAGCGTCCTCGGGGGTGCAGGAGGGAATGAGCAGTTCTTC.

This clonotype was detected a few times. CDR3 in amino acids: CASSPSGVEYNEQFF. DNA for the CDR3: TGTGCCAGCAGCCCCTCTGGGGTGGAATACAATGAGCAGTTCTTC. The V call is TRBV7-6, the J call TRBJ2-1; D remains ambiguous. Germline V gene sequence: CDR1 SGHVS, CDR2 FNYEAQ. The CDR3 is made up of 15 amino acids. V lost 5 bases and J 4 bases, leaving 15 bases between the germline ends. Full variable domain (rest looked up from reference TRBV7-6 and TRBJ2-1): GAGVSQSPRYKVTKRGQDVALRCDPISGHVSLYWYRQALGQGPEFLTYFNYEAQQDKSGLPNDRFSAERPEGSISTLTIQRTEQRDSAMYRCASSPSGVEYNEQFFGPGTRLTVL.

The chain links TRBV5-4 to TRBJ2-7; possibly TRBD1 for D (5 bases). The length of the CDR3 is 15 residues. Trimming stripped 0 bases from V and 1 base from J, with 11 bases between. Germline CDR1 SGHNT, CDR2 YYREEE (reference sequence). The CDR3 loop reads CASSLAGRASYEQYF. The CDR3 DNA reads TGTGCCAGCAGCTTGGCGGGCAGGGCTTCCTACGAGCAGTACTTC.

This chain links TRBV4-2 with TRBJ1-5, with 10 positions matching TRBD1. This CDR3 has 19 amino acids. The V segment lost 1 base and the J segment 2 bases; nucleotides outside the gene matches: 11. Germline V gene sequence: CDR1 LGHNA, CDR2 YNFKEQ. CDR3 bases: TGTGCCAGCAGCCAAGGAACCGGGACAGGGGAATATGGCAATCAGCCCCAGCATTTT. Its protein is CASSQGTGTGEYGNQPQHF.

V and J are TRBV20-1 and TRBJ2-4; 11 bases match TRBD1. Germline-derived CDR1 and CDR2 are DFQATT and SNEGSKA (reference sequence). V dropped 3 bases and J dropped 0; count of bases not matched to a gene: 10. This CDR3 region has 18 residues. The CDR3: CSARMGQGDALAKNIQYF. Written as DNA, the CDR3 is TGCAGTGCTAGGATGGGACAGGGGGACGCGCTAGCCAAAAACATTCAGTACTTC.

The gene calls are TRBV7-9 and TRBJ2-3, with 7 bases that match TRBD1. Unmatched junction bases numbered 13, after V lost 6 bases and J lost 7 bases. CDR3 length: 15 amino acids. Germline CDR1 is SEHNR and CDR2 is FQNEAQ (reference sequence). The CDR3 DNA is TGTGCCAGCAGTCCTCCAGGGACAGCTGCTCATACGCAGTATTTT. It is translated as CASSPPGTAAHTQYF. The variable domain in full, completed from reference TRBV7-9 and TRBJ2-3, reads DTGVSQNPRHKITKRGQNVTFRCDPISEHNRLYWYRQTLGQGPEFLTYFQNEAQLEKSRLLSDRFSAERPKGSFSTLEIQRTEQGDSAMYLCASSPPGTAAHTQYFGPGTRLTVL.

This chain connects TRBV6-4 to TRBJ2-1, with D unresolved. The V gene lost 3 bases and the J gene lost 6 bases, with 12 bases spanning the gap. The CDR3 has 14 amino acids. Germline values: CDR1 MRHNA, CDR2 SNTAGT. CDR3 sequence reads: CASSEGSRLNEQFF. DNA for the CDR3: TGTGCCAGCAGTGAGGGTTCGCGGCTCAATGAGCAGTTCTTC.

V gene TRBV7-6 combines with J gene TRBJ2-7; the match to TRBD1 covers 7 bases. Unmatched junction bases numbered 10, after V lost 5 bases and J lost 3 bases. CDR1 is SGHVS, CDR2 FNYEAQ, per germline. This CDR3 contains 15 residues. CDR3 nucleotide sequence: TGTGCCAGCAGCGGCCACCCGCAGGGGGACTACGAGCAGTACTTC. Translated: CASSGHPQGDYEQYF.

This clonotype was recorded once. The J gene is TRBJ2-3, the V gene TRBV6-4; 9 bases match TRBD2. V shed 7 bases, J shed 5 bases, and the junction held 10 bases outside the gene matches. This CDR3 is 15 amino acids long. CDR1 MRHNA and CDR2 SNTAGT come from the germline V gene. The CDR3 nucleotides read TGTGCCAGCAAGGAAGGCGGGGGGGCTGGAGATACGCAGTATTTT. This sequence encodes CASKEGGGAGDTQYF.

The chain is built from TRBV27 and TRBJ2-3; 12 bases line up with TRBD2. There are 16 residues in the CDR3. V lost 5 bases and J lost 5; bases outside the gene matches: 8. Germline V gives CDR1 MNHEY, CDR2 SMNVEV (reference sequence). CDR3 nucleotide sequence: TGTGCCAGCAGTCCCTGGAGACTAGCGGGGGAAGATACGCAGTATTTT. The encoded protein is CASSPWRLAGEDTQYF.

The chain recombines TRBV6-1 with TRBJ1-1; no definite D call. The germline gives CDR1 MNHNS, CDR2 SASEGT. The V end was cut by 4 bases, the J end by 1 base, with 10 bases between. The CDR3 loop spans 14 amino acids. This CDR3 reads CASSAPRENTEAFF. As DNA, the CDR3 is TGTGCCAGCAGTGCCCCCCGGGAGAACACTGAAGCTTTCTTT.

This chain links TRBV20-1 with TRBJ2-2; maybe TRBD1 (5 bases). The CDR3 has 12 residues. Trimming removed 3 bases from V and 4 bases from J, with 6 bases in between. CDR1 is DFQATT and CDR2 is SNEGSKA in the germline V gene (reference sequence). The CDR3 coding sequence is TGCAGTGCTAGGACAGTCACCGGGGAGCTGTTTTTT. It translates to CSARTVTGELFF.

The chain joins TRBV30 to TRBJ2-5; a possible D gene is TRBD1 (6 bases). The CDR3 has 14 amino acids. Trimming removed 3 bases at V and 2 bases at J, with 13 bases between. The germline V gene has CDR1 GTSNPN and CDR2 SVGIG (reference sequence). The CDR3 loop is CAWSANRAQETQYF. Here the CDR3 DNA reads TGTGCCTGGAGCGCTAACAGGGCACAAGAGACCCAGTACTTC.

The V call is TRBV24-1, the J call TRBJ2-1; D assignment may be TRBD1 or TRBD2 (5 bases each). With 3 bases removed from V and 2 bases from J, the gap between germline ends came to 10 bases. This CDR3 spans 15 amino acids. Germline V CDR1 and CDR2: KGHDR, SFDVKD. The CDR3 DNA reads TGTGCCACCAGTGATAAGTGGGGGACCTACAATGAGCAGTTCTTC. It codes for CATSDKWGTYNEQFF.

The rearrangement uses TRBV24-1 and TRBJ1-1, with D perhaps matching TRBD1 (5 bases). Germline V gene lookup returns CDR1 KGHDR and CDR2 SFDVKD. The CDR3 runs to 16 residues. V lost 1 base and J lost 3, with 14 bases in between. CDR3 DNA: TGTGCCACCAGTGATTTTCGGGGGGTTGGGGACACTGAAGCTTTCTTT. Translated, it gives CATSDFRGVGDTEAFF.

The rearrangement uses TRBV28 and TRBJ2-7; 8 bases are shared with TRBD2. Germline V gives CDR1 MDHEN, CDR2 SYDVKM. J was trimmed by 2 bases and V by 5 bases; bases with no gene match: 5. CDR3 length equals 14 residues. CDR3 in amino acids: CASSVRGGTYEQYF. Here the CDR3 DNA reads TGTGCCAGCAGTGTTCGGGGGGGCACCTACGAGCAGTACTTC.

This rearrangement joins TRBV4-2 to TRBJ2-7; weak D call: TRBD1 (5 bases). From germline, CDR1 is LGHNA and CDR2 YNFKEQ. This CDR3 is 17 amino acids long. V was clipped by 0 bases and J by 4 bases, with 19 bases between them. CDR3 sequence (DNA): TGTGCCAGCAGCCAAGACCCCCTGCAGGGTGCTACATACGAGCAGTACTTC. Protein: CASSQDPLQGATYEQYF.

V is TRBV5-1 and J is TRBJ1-4; 9 bases line up with TRBD1. Germline-derived CDR1 and CDR2 are SGHRS and YFSETQ. The V gene end was trimmed by 0 bases and the J gene end by 8 bases; junction bases not matched to a gene: 5. The CDR3 runs to 15 residues. CDR3 DNA: TGCGCCAGCAGCTTGGGGACAGGGGTTCGCGAAAAACTGTTTTTT. Its protein is CASSLGTGVREKLFF.

V is TRBV27 and J is TRBJ2-7; TRBD2 matches at 7 bases. The CDR3 runs 14 residues. The ends lost 2 bases at V and 7 bases at J; junction bases unmatched: 8. Germline values: CDR1 MNHEY, CDR2 SMNVEV (reference sequence). CDR3 sequence: CASSLMVGGREQYF. The CDR3 nucleotides read TGTGCCAGCAGTTTAATGGTCGGGGGGAGAGAGCAGTACTTC.

The rearrangement links TRBV7-9 to TRBJ1-5, with D unresolved. V was shortened by 5 bases and J by 9 bases, with 11 bases between the two germline ends. CDR1 and CDR2 (germline): SEHNR, FQNEAQ (reference sequence). This CDR3 comprises 12 residues. CDR3 sequence: CASSRGSWPQHF. The CDR3 DNA reads TGTGCCAGCAGCCGAGGGTCTTGGCCCCAGCATTTT.

The genes are TRBV7-9 and TRBJ2-7; maybe TRBD1 (5 bases). V lost 4 bases and J 4 bases, leaving 14 bases between the germline ends. The CDR3 is made up of 14 amino acids. Germline V gene data show CDR1 as SEHNR and CDR2 as FQNEAQ (reference sequence). The CDR3 region has the DNA TGTGCCAGCAGCTCACCGACAGATCCTTACGAGCAGTACTTC. Its translation is CASSSPTDPYEQYF.

The CDR3 bases are TGCGCCAGCAGCATGGGACTAGCGGGGCTCACAGATACGCAGTATTTT. Translated: CASSMGLAGLTDTQYF. This chain connects TRBV5-1 to TRBJ2-3, with 13 nucleotides matching TRBD2. V was pared by 4 bases and J by 2 bases, with 4 bases of the junction left unmatched. The CDR3 loop spans 16 amino acids. Germline CDR1 reads SGHRS; CDR2 reads YFSETQ.

The chain combines TRBV6-6 with TRBJ1-6, with D hard to call. V dropped 2 bases and J dropped 8 bases, with 13 bases sitting between them. The V gene's germline CDR1 is MNHNY and CDR2 SVGAGI (reference sequence). The CDR3 runs 15 residues. The DNA for the CDR3 is TGTGCCAGCAGTTACAGGCCGCCCGAGGATTCACCCCTCCACTTT. Amino acid sequence: CASSYRPPEDSPLHF.

V is TRBV29-1 and J is TRBJ2-3; perhaps TRBD1 as D (5 bases). Germline CDR1 reads SQVTM; CDR2 reads ANQGSEA. Trimming took off 0 bases at V and 5 bases at J, with 6 bases between the two ends. There are 12 residues in the CDR3. CDR3 DNA sequence: TGCAGCGTTGAAGAGCAGGGAGATACGCAGTATTTT. It specifies CSVEEQGDTQYF.

This chain connects TRBV6-5 to TRBJ1-6; D remains unclear. The CDR3 sequence is 17 residues long. The V end lost 0 bases, the J end lost 7 bases, and 16 bases lay between the germline ends. Germline-derived CDR1 and CDR2 are MNHEY and SVGAGI. CDR3 region: CASSYSPSRDVNSPLHF. Here the CDR3 DNA reads TGTGCCAGCAGTTACTCCCCTTCCCGGGATGTAAATTCACCCCTCCACTTT.

The V gene is TRBV4-1, the J gene TRBJ1-1; D gene ambiguous. V was pared by 0 bases and J by 6 bases, with 11 bases between. This CDR3 has 14 residues. Looked up from germline, CDR1 is MGHRA and CDR2 is YSYEKL. The CDR3: CASSQDLNTAEAFF. In DNA, the CDR3 is TGCGCCAGCAGCCAAGATTTAAATACGGCTGAAGCTTTCTTT.

The J gene is TRBJ2-2, the V gene TRBV4-3, with D possibly being TRBD1 (5 bases). The CDR3 spans 15 residues. Trimming cost V 1 base and J 8 bases, with 14 bases left between them. Germline V gene sequence: CDR1 LGHNA, CDR2 YSLEER. Here the CDR3 reads CASSQVQGQLGELFF. In DNA, the CDR3 is TGCGCCAGCAGCCAAGTCCAGGGCCAGCTAGGGGAGCTGTTTTTT.

This clonotype appeared a single time. The CDR3 region has the DNA TGTGCCAGCAGCTTGAACAGGATTAACTCCTACGAGCAGTACTTC. Its translation: CASSLNRINSYEQYF. V and J are TRBV7-8 and TRBJ2-7, with D possibly being TRBD1 (5 bases). The V end was cut by 3 bases, the J end by 0 bases, with 12 bases between. This CDR3 is 15 amino acids long. CDR1 and CDR2 from the germline V gene are SGHVS and FQNEAQ.

This chain joins TRBV14 and TRBJ2-1; 7 positions agree with TRBD2. The CDR3 runs to 16 residues. CDR1 is SGHDN, CDR2 FVKESK, per germline. V was pared by 4 bases and J by 9 bases, with 15 bases of the junction left unmatched. The CDR3 DNA reads TGTGCCAGCAGCCGACTAAGCGGGGAAACAGTTCCTGAGCAGTTCTTC. This translates into CASSRLSGETVPEQFF. The full variable domain, rest sourced from reference TRBV14 and TRBJ2-1, is EAGVTQFPSHSVIEKGQTVTLRCDPISGHDNLYWYRRVMGKEIKFLLHFVKESKQDESGMPNNRFLAERTGGTYSTLKVQPAELEDSGVYFCASSRLSGETVPEQFFGPGTRLTVL.